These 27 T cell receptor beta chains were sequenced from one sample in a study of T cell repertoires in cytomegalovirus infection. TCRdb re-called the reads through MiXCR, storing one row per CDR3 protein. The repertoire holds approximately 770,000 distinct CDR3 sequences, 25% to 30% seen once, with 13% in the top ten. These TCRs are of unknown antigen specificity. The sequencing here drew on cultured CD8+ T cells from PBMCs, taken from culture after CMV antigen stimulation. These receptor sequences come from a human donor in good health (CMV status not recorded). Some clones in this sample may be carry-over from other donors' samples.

CDR3 region: CAIGAGEQYF. The CDR3 bases are TGTGCCATAGGGGCGGGCGAGCAGTACTTC. The rearrangement joins TRBV5-4 to TRBJ2-7, with D perhaps given as TRBD1 or TRBD2 (5 bases each). V gave up 9 bases and J gave up 6 bases, with 10 bases separating them. There are 10 residues in the CDR3. Per the germline V gene, CDR1 is SGHNT and CDR2 is YYREEE (reference sequence).

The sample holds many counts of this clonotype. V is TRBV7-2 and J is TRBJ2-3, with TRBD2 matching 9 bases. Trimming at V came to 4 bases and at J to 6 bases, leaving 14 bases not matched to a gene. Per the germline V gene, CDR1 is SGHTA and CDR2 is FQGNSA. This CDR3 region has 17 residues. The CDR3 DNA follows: TGTGCCAGCAGCTCGCTGGGAGGCGGGGGGGCCTGGGATACGCAGTATTTT. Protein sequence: CASSSLGGGGAWDTQYF.

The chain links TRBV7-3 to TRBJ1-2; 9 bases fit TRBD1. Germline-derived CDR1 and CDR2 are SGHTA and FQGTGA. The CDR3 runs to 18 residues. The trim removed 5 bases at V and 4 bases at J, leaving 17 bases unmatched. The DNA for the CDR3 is TGTGCCAGCAGCGCAACCGGGACAGGGCTTACCCATGGCTATGGCTACACCTTC. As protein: CASSATGTGLTHGYGYTF.

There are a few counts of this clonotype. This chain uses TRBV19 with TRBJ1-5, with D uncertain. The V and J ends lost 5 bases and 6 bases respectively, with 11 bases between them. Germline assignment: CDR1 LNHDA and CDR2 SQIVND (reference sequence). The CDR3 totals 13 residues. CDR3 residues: CASSQGLVQPQHF. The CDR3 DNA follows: TGTGCCAGTAGTCAAGGGTTGGTTCAGCCCCAGCATTTT.

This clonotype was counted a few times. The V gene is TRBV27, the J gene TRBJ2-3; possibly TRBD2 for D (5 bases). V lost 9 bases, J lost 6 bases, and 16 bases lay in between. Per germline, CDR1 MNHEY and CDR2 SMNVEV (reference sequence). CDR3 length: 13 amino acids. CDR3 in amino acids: CASNDPGWDTQYF. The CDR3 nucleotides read TGTGCCAGTAACGACCCGGGATGGGATACGCAGTATTTT.

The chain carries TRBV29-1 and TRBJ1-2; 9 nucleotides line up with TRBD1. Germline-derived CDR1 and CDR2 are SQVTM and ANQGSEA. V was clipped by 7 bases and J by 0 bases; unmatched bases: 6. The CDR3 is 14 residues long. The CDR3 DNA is TGCAGCGGCCTTTACAGGGGGCCTAACTATGGCTACACCTTC. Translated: CSGLYRGPNYGYTF.

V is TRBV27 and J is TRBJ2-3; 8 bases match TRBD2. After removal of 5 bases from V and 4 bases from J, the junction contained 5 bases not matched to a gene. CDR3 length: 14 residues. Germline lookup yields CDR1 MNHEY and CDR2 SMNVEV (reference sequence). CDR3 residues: CASSTRAGADTQYF. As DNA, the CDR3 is TGTGCCAGCAGTACTAGAGCGGGGGCAGATACGCAGTATTTT.

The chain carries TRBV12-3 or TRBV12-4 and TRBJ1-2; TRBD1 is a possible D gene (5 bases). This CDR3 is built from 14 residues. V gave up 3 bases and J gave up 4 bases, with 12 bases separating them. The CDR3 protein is CASSLRAQGYGYTF. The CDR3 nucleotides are TGTGCCAGCAGTTTGAGGGCGCAGGGCTATGGCTACACCTTC.

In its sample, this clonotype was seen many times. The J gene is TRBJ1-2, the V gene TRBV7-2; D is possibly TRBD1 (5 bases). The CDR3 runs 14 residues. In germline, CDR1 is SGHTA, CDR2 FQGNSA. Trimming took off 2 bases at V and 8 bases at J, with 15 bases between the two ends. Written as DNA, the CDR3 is TGTGCCAGCAGCTTACGGGAAGGGGCGCGCGGCTACACCTTC. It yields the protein CASSLREGARGYTF.

The CDR3 spells CASSQDGAYEQYV. DNA of the CDR3: TGTGCCAGCAGCCAAGACGGCGCCTACGAGCAGTACGTC. The chain is built from TRBV7-9 and TRBJ2-7, with no clear D. The CDR3 spans 13 residues. Germline CDR1 reads SEHNR; CDR2 reads FQNEAQ (reference sequence). Trimming left V 5 bases short and J 2 bases short, with 10 bases between.

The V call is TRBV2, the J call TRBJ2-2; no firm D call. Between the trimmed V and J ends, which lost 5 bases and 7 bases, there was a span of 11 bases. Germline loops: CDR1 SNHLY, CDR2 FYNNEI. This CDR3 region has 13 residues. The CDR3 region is CASSPKNGGELFF. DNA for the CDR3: TGTGCCAGCAGTCCCAAGAATGGCGGGGAGCTGTTTTTT.

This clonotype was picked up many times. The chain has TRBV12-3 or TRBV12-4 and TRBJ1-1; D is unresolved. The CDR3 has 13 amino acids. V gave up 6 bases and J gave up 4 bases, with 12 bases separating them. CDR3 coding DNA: TGTGCCAGCAGGCACCGGACGACCACTGAAGCTTTCTTT. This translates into CASRHRTTTEAFF.

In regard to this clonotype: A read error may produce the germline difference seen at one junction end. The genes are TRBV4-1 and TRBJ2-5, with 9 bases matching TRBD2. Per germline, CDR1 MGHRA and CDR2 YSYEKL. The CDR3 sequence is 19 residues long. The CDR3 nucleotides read TGTGCCAGCAGCCAAGATCGGCTAGCGGGGAGATTGTACCAAGAGACCCAGTACTTC. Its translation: CASSQDRLAGRLYQETQYF.

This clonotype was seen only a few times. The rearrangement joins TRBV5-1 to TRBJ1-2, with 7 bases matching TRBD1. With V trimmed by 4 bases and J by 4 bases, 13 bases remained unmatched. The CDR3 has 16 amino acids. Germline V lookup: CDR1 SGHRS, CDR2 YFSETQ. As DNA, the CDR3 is TGCGCCAGCAGCGTCTCTTCCGGGACAGCTTCCTATGGCTACACCTTC. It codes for CASSVSSGTASYGYTF.

CDR3: CASTRAYSGNTIYF. CDR3 DNA: TGTGCCAGCACAAGGGCGTACTCTGGAAACACCATATATTTT. The genes are TRBV12-3 or TRBV12-4 and TRBJ1-3, with D unresolved. There are 14 residues in the CDR3. V was clipped by 7 bases and J by 0 bases, with 10 bases between them.

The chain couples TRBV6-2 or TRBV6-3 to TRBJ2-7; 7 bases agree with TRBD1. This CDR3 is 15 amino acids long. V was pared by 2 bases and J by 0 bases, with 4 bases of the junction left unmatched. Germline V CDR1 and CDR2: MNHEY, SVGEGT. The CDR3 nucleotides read TGTGCCAGCAGTTACGGGACAGCTTACTCCTACGAGCAGTACGTC. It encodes CASSYGTAYSYEQYV.

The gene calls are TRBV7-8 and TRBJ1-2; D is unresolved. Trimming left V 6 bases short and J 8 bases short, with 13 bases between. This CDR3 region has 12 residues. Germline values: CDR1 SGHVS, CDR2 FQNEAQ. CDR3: CASSPLGIGYTF. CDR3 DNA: TGTGCCAGCAGTCCTCTGGGGATCGGCTACACCTTC.

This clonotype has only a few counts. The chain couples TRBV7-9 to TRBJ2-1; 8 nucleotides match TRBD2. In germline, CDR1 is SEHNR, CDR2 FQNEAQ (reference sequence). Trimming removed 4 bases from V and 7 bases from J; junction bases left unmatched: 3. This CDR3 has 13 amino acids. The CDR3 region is CASSSPSGNEQFF. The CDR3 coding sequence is TGTGCCAGCAGCTCCCCTAGCGGGAATGAGCAGTTCTTC. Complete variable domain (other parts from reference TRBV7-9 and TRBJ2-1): DTGVSQNPRHKITKRGQNVTFRCDPISEHNRLYWYRQTLGQGPEFLTYFQNEAQLEKSRLLSDRFSAERPKGSFSTLEIQRTEQGDSAMYLCASSSPSGNEQFFGPGTRLTVL.

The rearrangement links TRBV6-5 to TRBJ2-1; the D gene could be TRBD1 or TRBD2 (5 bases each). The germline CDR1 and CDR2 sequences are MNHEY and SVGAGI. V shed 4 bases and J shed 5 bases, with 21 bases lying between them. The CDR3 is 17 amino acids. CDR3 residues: CASSSTNSGTHNNEQFF. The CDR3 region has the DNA TGTGCCAGCAGTTCAACCAATTCCGGGACGCATAACAATGAGCAGTTCTTC.

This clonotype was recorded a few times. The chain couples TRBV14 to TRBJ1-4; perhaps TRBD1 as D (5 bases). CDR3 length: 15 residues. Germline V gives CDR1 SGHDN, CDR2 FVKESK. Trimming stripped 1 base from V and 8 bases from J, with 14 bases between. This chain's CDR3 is CASSQGTGRNEKLFF. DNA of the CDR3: TGTGCCAGCAGCCAAGGTACAGGTAGAAACGAAAAACTGTTTTTT.

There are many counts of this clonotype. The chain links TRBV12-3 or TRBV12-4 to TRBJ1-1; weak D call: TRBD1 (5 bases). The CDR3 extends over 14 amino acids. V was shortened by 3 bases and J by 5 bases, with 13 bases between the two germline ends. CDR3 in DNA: TGTGCCAGCAGTTTTGGGGCTCGGGGAACTGAAGCTTTCTTT. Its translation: CASSFGARGTEAFF.

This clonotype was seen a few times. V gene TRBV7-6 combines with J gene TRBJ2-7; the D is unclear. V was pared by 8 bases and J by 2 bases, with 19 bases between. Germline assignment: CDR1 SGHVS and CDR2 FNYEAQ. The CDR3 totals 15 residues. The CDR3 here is CASVDGVSGTYEQYV. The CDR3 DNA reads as TGTGCCAGCGTCGATGGCGTAAGTGGGACCTACGAGCAGTACGTC.

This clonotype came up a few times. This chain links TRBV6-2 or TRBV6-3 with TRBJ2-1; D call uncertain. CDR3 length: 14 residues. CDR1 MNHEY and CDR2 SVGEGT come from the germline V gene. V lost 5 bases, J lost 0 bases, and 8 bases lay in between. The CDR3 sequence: CASSATSSYNEQFF. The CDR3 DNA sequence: TGTGCCAGCAGTGCGACGAGCTCCTACAATGAGCAGTTCTTC.

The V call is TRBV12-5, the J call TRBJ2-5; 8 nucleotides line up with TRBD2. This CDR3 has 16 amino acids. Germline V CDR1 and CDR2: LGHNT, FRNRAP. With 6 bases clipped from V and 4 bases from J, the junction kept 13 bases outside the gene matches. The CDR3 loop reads CASGRGLAEGRETQYF. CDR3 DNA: TGTGCTAGTGGCCGAGGACTAGCTGAGGGTCGAGAGACCCAGTACTTC.

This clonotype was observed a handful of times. The CDR3 loop reads CASSGPKTGWGGYTF. In nucleotides, the CDR3 is TGTGCCAGCAGTGGACCGAAGACAGGGTGGGGTGGCTACACCTTC. This chain joins TRBV28 and TRBJ1-2, with 7 positions matching TRBD1. V trimming: 5 bases; J trimming: 7 bases; junction bases outside the gene matches: 13. This CDR3 contains 15 residues. From germline, CDR1 is MDHEN and CDR2 SYDVKM.

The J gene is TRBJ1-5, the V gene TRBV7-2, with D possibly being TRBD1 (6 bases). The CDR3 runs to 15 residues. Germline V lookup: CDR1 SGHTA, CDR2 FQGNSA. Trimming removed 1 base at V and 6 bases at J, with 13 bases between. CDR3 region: CASSLDGGKGQPQHF. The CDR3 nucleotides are TGTGCCAGCAGCTTAGACGGGGGCAAGGGTCAGCCCCAGCATTTT.

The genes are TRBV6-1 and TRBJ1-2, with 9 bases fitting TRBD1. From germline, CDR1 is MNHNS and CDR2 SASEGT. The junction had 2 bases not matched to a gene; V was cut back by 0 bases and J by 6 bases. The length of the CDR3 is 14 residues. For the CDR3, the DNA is TGTGCCAGCAGTGAAGCCTGGACAGGGGATGGCTACACCTTC. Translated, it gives CASSEAWTGDGYTF.